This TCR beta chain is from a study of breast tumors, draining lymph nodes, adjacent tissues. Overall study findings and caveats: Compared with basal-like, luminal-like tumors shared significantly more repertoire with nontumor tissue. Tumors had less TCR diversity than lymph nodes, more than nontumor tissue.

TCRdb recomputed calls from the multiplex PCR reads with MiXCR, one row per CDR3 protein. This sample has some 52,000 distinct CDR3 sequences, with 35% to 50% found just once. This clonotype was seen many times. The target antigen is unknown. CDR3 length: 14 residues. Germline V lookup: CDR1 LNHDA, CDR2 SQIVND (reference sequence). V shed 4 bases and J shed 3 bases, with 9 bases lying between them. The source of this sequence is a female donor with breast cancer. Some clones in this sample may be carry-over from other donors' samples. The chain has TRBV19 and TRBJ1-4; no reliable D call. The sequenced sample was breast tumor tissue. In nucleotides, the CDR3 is TGTGCCAGTAGTACGACTGCGGCTAATGAAAAACTGTTTTTT. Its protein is CASSTTAANEKLFF.